The table lists the clone carrying this T cell receptor (beta chain) with a count of one. Brentuximab vedotin exposure varied, and every patient relapsed after autologous stem cell transplantation. Assay used: immunoSEQ multiplex PCR; TCRdb lists only in-frame clones, some missing. The sample gives nearly 100,000 clones, approximately 80% of which show up once; 9.5% to 15% is in the top ten. The data stem from a study of PD-1 blockade in classical Hodgkin lymphoma. The V gene end was trimmed by 3 bases and the J gene end by 2 bases; junction bases not matched to a gene: 6. Germline lookup yields CDR1 LNHDA and CDR2 SQIVND (reference sequence). CDR3 length: 16 amino acids.

The source was peripheral blood mononuclear cells (PBMCs), collected at baseline. This chain links TRBV19 with TRBJ2-3; 9 bases map to TRBD2. The TCR comes from a human donor with classical Hodgkin lymphoma. DNA for the CDR3: TGTGCCAGTAGTATCATGGCTAGCGGGGTCACAGATACGCAGTATTTT. Its translation: CASSIMASGVTDTQYF.